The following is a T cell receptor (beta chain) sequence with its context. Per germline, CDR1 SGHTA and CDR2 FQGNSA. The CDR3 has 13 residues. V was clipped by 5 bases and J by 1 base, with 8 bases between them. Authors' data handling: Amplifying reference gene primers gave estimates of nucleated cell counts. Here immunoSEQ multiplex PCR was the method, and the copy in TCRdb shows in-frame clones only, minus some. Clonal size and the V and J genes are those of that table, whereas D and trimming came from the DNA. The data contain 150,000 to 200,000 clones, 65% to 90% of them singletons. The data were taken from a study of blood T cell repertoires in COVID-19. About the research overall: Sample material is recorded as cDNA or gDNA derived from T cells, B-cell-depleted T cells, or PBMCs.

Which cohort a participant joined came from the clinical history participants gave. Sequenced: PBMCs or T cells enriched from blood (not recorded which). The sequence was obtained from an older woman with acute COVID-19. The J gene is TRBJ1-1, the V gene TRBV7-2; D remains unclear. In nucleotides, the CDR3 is TGTGCCAGCAGCCTGGGCAGGAACACTGAAGCTTTCTTT. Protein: CASSLGRNTEAFF.